This passage covers 27 T cell receptor beta chains from one sample sequenced in a study of cytomegalovirus exposure and HLA in healthy donors. Repertoires were generated with immunoSEQ multiplex PCR, while TCRdb's copy carries only in-frame clones and drops some. Here the sample spans about 110,000 clones, approximately 95% being singletons. The specimen sequenced was PBMCs. The receptors shown here come from a woman aged 18 to 35 in good health and CMV-seronegative.

The V and J genes are TRBV7-3 and TRBJ2-1; 8 bases align to TRBD2. The J segment lost 10 bases and the V segment lost 6 bases, leaving 11 bases of the junction unmatched. The CDR3 contains 14 residues. Germline CDR1 and CDR2: SGHTA and FQGTGA. The CDR3 is CASRETSGAGEQFF. The CDR3 DNA is TGTGCCAGCAGAGAAACTAGCGGAGCAGGGGAGCAGTTCTTC.

The rearrangement joins TRBV11-3 to TRBJ1-1; 10 bases match TRBD1. With V trimmed by 5 bases and J by 3 bases, 3 bases remained unmatched. CDR1 and CDR2 (germline): SGHNT, YENEEA. The CDR3 extends over 14 amino acids. Here the CDR3 DNA reads TGTGCCAGCAGCATAGGACAGGGGGACACTGAAGCTTTCTTT. Translating it yields CASSIGQGDTEAFF.

V gene TRBV6-6 combines with J gene TRBJ1-1, with a weak D call TRBD1 (5 bases). CDR1 and CDR2 from the germline V gene are MNHNY and SVGAGI (reference sequence). The length of the CDR3 is 14 residues. V lost 3 bases to trimming and J lost 1 base, with 9 bases between them. The CDR3 spells CASSYDDRNTEAFF. In DNA form, the CDR3 reads TGTGCCAGCAGTTATGATGACAGGAACACTGAAGCTTTCTTT.

The V gene is TRBV11-1, the J gene TRBJ2-6; D remains ambiguous. Looked up from germline, CDR1 is SGHAT and CDR2 is FQDESV (reference sequence). The V end lost 2 bases, the J end lost 0 bases, and 11 bases lay between the germline ends. This CDR3 contains 17 residues. The CDR3 spells CASSLSPVISGANVLTF. DNA of the CDR3: TGTGCCAGCAGCTTAAGCCCGGTGATCTCTGGGGCCAACGTCCTGACTTTC.

The rearrangement links TRBV7-2 to TRBJ2-7, with 9 bases aligning to TRBD2. The germline V gene encodes CDR1 SGHTA and CDR2 FQGNSA. This CDR3 spans 12 amino acids. The junction had 4 bases not matched to a gene; V was cut back by 8 bases and J by 5 bases. CDR3 loop: CASRGGAHEQYF. The CDR3 DNA sequence: TGTGCCAGCCGCGGGGGGGCCCACGAGCAGTACTTC.

The rearrangement joins TRBV6-1 to TRBJ2-2, with D uncertain. Germline V lookup: CDR1 MNHNS, CDR2 SASEGT. The CDR3 consists of 14 residues. The V end was cut by 7 bases, the J end by 0 bases, with 9 bases between. The DNA of the CDR3 is TGTGCCAGCAAGGCCAGGTCGAACACCGGGGAGCTGTTTTTT. Translation: CASKARSNTGELFF.

The chain joins TRBV7-2 to TRBJ2-5; weak D call: TRBD1 (6 bases). The CDR3 is made up of 16 amino acids. Germline lookup yields CDR1 SGHTA and CDR2 FQGNSA. V was clipped by 4 bases and J by 0 bases, with 15 bases between them. CDR3 DNA sequence: TGTGCCAGCAGCTCACCAGGGGTTATGTACCAAGAGACCCAGTACTTC. As protein: CASSSPGVMYQETQYF.

The sample holds a few counts of this clone. CDR3 residues: CASSPPWTGRPYEQYF. The CDR3 DNA is TGTGCCAGCTCACCACCCTGGACAGGGAGACCCTACGAGCAGTACTTC. The rearrangement uses TRBV18 and TRBJ2-7; the match to TRBD1 covers 8 bases. The CDR3 is 16 residues long. J lost 2 bases, V lost 0 bases, and 6 bases had no gene match. Germline V CDR1 and CDR2: KGHSH, LQKENI.

This chain uses TRBV30 with TRBJ1-5, with 10 bases fitting TRBD1. Germline V gene data show CDR1 as GTSNPN and CDR2 as SVGIG (reference sequence). J lost 2 bases, V lost 1 base, and 5 bases had no gene match. This CDR3 spans 16 amino acids. The CDR3 here is CAWSGRQGARNQPQHF. The CDR3 nucleotides read TGTGCCTGGAGTGGAAGACAGGGGGCGCGCAATCAGCCCCAGCATTTT. The full variable domain, in which reference TRBV30 and TRBJ1-5 provide the parts outside the CDR3, is SQTIHQWPATLVQPVGSPLSLECTVEGTSNPNLYWYRQAAGRGLQLLFYSVGIGQISSEVPQNLSASRPQDRQFILSSKKLLLSDSGFYLCAWSGRQGARNQPQHFGDGTRLSIL.

The chain recombines TRBV5-6 with TRBJ1-2; unclear D gene. The ends were cut back, 4 bases at V and 0 bases at J, with 22 bases in the middle. Looked up from germline, CDR1 is SGHDT and CDR2 is YYEEEE. The CDR3 is made up of 18 amino acids. The CDR3 is CASSPGFFLPPTNYGYTF. Written as DNA, the CDR3 is TGTGCCAGCAGCCCCGGGTTTTTCCTCCCCCCCACTAACTATGGCTACACCTTC.

The chain uses TRBV7-8 and TRBJ2-3; 10 bases line up with TRBD2. V was clipped by 5 bases and J by 3 bases; unmatched bases: 8. Germline assignment: CDR1 SGHVS and CDR2 FQNEAQ. The CDR3 contains 16 residues. The CDR3: CASSPEAGGGTDTQYF. In DNA form, the CDR3 reads TGTGCCAGCAGCCCCGAAGCGGGAGGGGGAACAGATACGCAGTATTTT.

The rearrangement uses TRBV4-1 and TRBJ2-1; perhaps TRBD1 as D (5 bases). The CDR3 is 14 amino acids. Germline assignment: CDR1 MGHRA and CDR2 YSYEKL. The V end was cut by 0 bases, the J end by 3 bases, with 6 bases between. CDR3 residues: CASSQDGHYNEQFF. DNA of the CDR3: TGCGCCAGCAGCCAAGATGGACACTACAATGAGCAGTTCTTC.

This clone was counted only a few times. The V call is TRBV5-5, the J call TRBJ1-4; no firm D call. Trimming cost V 0 bases and J 4 bases, with 10 bases left between them. CDR1 is SGHKS and CDR2 is YYEKEE in the germline V gene (reference sequence). This CDR3 comprises 15 residues. The DNA for the CDR3 is TGTGCCAGCAGCTTGGAGGCAGGCCTTAATGAAAAACTGTTTTTT. Encoded protein: CASSLEAGLNEKLFF. The variable domain in full, with the rest retrieved from reference TRBV5-5 and TRBJ1-4, is DAGVTQSPTHLIKTRGQQVTLRCSPISGHKSVSWYQQVLGQGPQFIFQYYEKEERGRGNFPDRFSARQFPNYSSELNVNALLLGDSALYLCASSLEAGLNEKLFFGSGTQLSVL.

The rearrangement links TRBV28 to TRBJ2-7; 8 positions agree with TRBD1. The CDR3 has 15 residues. Germline values: CDR1 MDHEN, CDR2 SYDVKM. V trimming: 6 bases; J trimming: 4 bases; junction bases outside the gene matches: 11. The CDR3 coding sequence is TGTGCCAGCAGCCTTGGGCAGGGGGCGATTTACGAGCAGTACTTC. Translation gives CASSLGQGAIYEQYF.

The rearrangement joins TRBV6-6 to TRBJ1-4; tentatively, D is TRBD1 (6 bases). The length of the CDR3 is 14 residues. Germline V gives CDR1 MNHNY, CDR2 SVGAGI (reference sequence). Trimming took 7 bases from V and 7 from J, leaving 16 bases between them. This CDR3 is CASKPDSAFEKLFF. The CDR3 bases are TGTGCCAGCAAACCGGACAGCGCTTTTGAAAAACTGTTTTTT.

V is TRBV19 and J is TRBJ2-1; 13 bases are a match to TRBD2. CDR3 length: 18 residues. Trimming cost V 1 base and J 4 bases; bases outside gene matches: 7. Germline V gene data show CDR1 as LNHDA and CDR2 as SQIVND (reference sequence). CDR3 DNA sequence: TGTGCCAGTAGTATAGGGCGGACTAGCGGGGGCCGTTACAATGAGCAGTTCTTC. Amino acid sequence: CASSIGRTSGGRYNEQFF.

The chain employs TRBV18 and TRBJ2-3; 10 bases align to TRBD1. The CDR3 loop spans 14 amino acids. Germline trimming cut 6 bases from V and 3 bases from J; bases unmatched to any gene: 3. Per the germline V gene, CDR1 is KGHSH and CDR2 is LQKENI. Here the CDR3 reads CASSKDRGTDTQYF. DNA of the CDR3: TGTGCCAGCTCTAAGGACAGGGGGACAGATACGCAGTATTTT.

The chain links TRBV6-5 to TRBJ2-1, with 7 bases lining up with TRBD2. The junction had 4 bases not matched to a gene; V was cut back by 2 bases and J by 6 bases. The CDR3 covers 14 residues. Germline CDR1 MNHEY, CDR2 SVGAGI. The CDR3 DNA follows: TGTGCCAGCAGTTACCTCGGGGGGACCAATGAGCAGTTCTTC. Translating gives CASSYLGGTNEQFF.

In this sample, this clone turned up once. V and J are TRBV30 and TRBJ2-1, with a weak D call TRBD1 (7 bases). The V end was cut by 1 base, the J end by 4 bases, with 17 bases between. Germline loops: CDR1 GTSNPN, CDR2 SVGIG (reference sequence). The CDR3 sequence is 16 residues long. The CDR3 here is CAWSDHQGGDYNEQFF. CDR3 DNA: TGTGCCTGGAGTGACCACCAGGGGGGCGATTACAATGAGCAGTTCTTC.

V and J are TRBV5-1 and TRBJ2-1; possibly TRBD1 for D (6 bases). The CDR3 is 13 residues long. V was cut by 4 bases and J by 9 bases, with 14 bases left in between. The germline gives CDR1 SGHRS, CDR2 YFSETQ. CDR3 residues: CASSTRTVGEQFF. CDR3 sequence (DNA): TGCGCCAGCAGCACCCGGACAGTAGGTGAGCAGTTCTTC. Based on the CDR3 plus reference TRBV5-1 and TRBJ2-1, the full variable domain is KAGVTQTPRYLIKTRGQQVTLSCSPISGHRSVSWYQQTPGQGLQFLFEYFSETQRNKGNFPGRFSGRQFSNSRSEMNVSTLELGDSALYLCASSTRTVGEQFFGPGTRLTVL.

V and J are TRBV28 and TRBJ2-5; the match to TRBD1 covers 7 bases. Trimming removed 3 bases from V and 5 bases from J; junction bases left unmatched: 12. Germline loops: CDR1 MDHEN, CDR2 SYDVKM. The CDR3 is made up of 16 amino acids. This CDR3 reads CASSFMTGTVEETQYF. CDR3 in DNA: TGTGCCAGCAGTTTTATGACAGGGACGGTGGAGGAGACCCAGTACTTC.

The gene calls are TRBV2 and TRBJ1-2; 8 nucleotides line up with TRBD1. Looked up from germline, CDR1 is SNHLY and CDR2 is FYNNEI. The CDR3 loop spans 12 amino acids. The trim removed 8 bases at V and 6 bases at J, leaving 5 bases unmatched. The CDR3 nucleotides are TGTGCCAGCCGGACAGGGTCGGATGGCTACACCTTC. It is translated as CASRTGSDGYTF.

The chain recombines TRBV30 with TRBJ2-7; 11 bases fit TRBD1. Germline-derived CDR1 and CDR2 are GTSNPN and SVGIG (reference sequence). Losses at the gene ends were 3 bases for V and 1 base for J; bases not matched to a gene: 5. The CDR3 consists of 15 residues. The CDR3 nucleotides are TGTGCCTGGAGCTGGGGACAGGGGGTTTCCTACGAGCAGTACTTC. This sequence encodes CAWSWGQGVSYEQYF.

This chain joins TRBV27 and TRBJ1-5, with 8 bases that match TRBD1. Germline CDR1 MNHEY, CDR2 SMNVEV (reference sequence). The CDR3 sequence is 15 residues long. Germline trimming cut 5 bases from V and 11 bases from J; bases unmatched to any gene: 14. The CDR3 sequence is CASSGHQGAHWTQHF. In DNA, the CDR3 is TGTGCCAGCAGTGGGCACCAGGGGGCCCATTGGACCCAGCATTTT.

The chain couples TRBV2 to TRBJ2-4; 7 bases align to TRBD1. J was trimmed by 0 bases and V by 3 bases; bases with no gene match: 5. Per the germline V gene, CDR1 is SNHLY and CDR2 is FYNNEI. CDR3 length: 16 residues. CDR3 in amino acids: CASSDQGQLAKNIQYF. In DNA, the CDR3 is TGTGCCAGCAGTGACCAGGGACAGCTAGCCAAAAACATTCAGTACTTC.

This clone was detected only once. The chain carries TRBV5-1 and TRBJ2-7; 9 nucleotides agree with TRBD1. Trimming cost V 4 bases and J 3 bases; bases outside gene matches: 8. Germline V lookup: CDR1 SGHRS, CDR2 YFSETQ. The length of the CDR3 is 15 residues. CDR3 residues: CASSDGTGIIYEQYF. The CDR3 bases are TGCGCCAGCAGCGACGGGACAGGGATTATCTACGAGCAGTACTTC.

This clone was seen only a few times. The J gene is TRBJ1-1, the V gene TRBV7-2; the D gene is possibly TRBD1 (6 bases). In germline, CDR1 is SGHTA, CDR2 FQGNSA. Trimming removed 4 bases from V and 1 base from J, with 10 bases in between. The CDR3 consists of 14 residues. The CDR3 reads CASSSTGGNTEAFF. For the CDR3, the DNA is TGTGCCAGCAGCTCGACAGGAGGGAACACTGAAGCTTTCTTT.